The entry below describes one T cell receptor (beta chain). The data are from a study of cytomegalovirus exposure and HLA in healthy donors. Trimming at V came to 0 bases and at J to 4 bases, leaving 12 bases not matched to a gene. Germline CDR1 and CDR2: MGHDK and SYGVNS. The CDR3 has 18 amino acids. Repertoires were generated with immunoSEQ multiplex PCR, while TCRdb's copy carries only in-frame clones and drops some. The sample includes 130,000 to 150,000 clones, 87% of them seen just once. The chain links TRBV25-1 to TRBJ1-2; 9 bases fit TRBD1. The sample was PBMCs. The clonotype originates from a man in his late teens or twenties in good health and CMV-seropositive. The CDR3 nucleotides are TGTGCCAGCAGTGAATATAGGGGACAGGGAAGTTCGGCCTATGGCTACACCTTC. Translated: CASSEYRGQGSSAYGYTF.